A selection of T cell receptor beta chains follows, all from one sample in a study of T cells in Graves' hyperthyroidism and ophthalmopathy. TCRdb processed the multiplex PCR reads anew with MiXCR; each CDR3 protein has one entry. This table has about 420,000 distinct CDR3 sequences, roughly an eighth appearing once. The sequenced sample was blood. The receptors originated from a woman between 18 and 30 years old with Graves' hyperthyroidism. Both conserved end residues are part of each CDR3. The order of the fields is V gene, D gene, J gene, clone size, CDR3 protein, CDR3 DNA. D genes are given only for firm matches. Not every row has a clone size; where given, it reads once, few, many or a size class.

TRBV2	TRBD2	TRBJ2-3	many	CASSEGLAGYTDTQYF	TGTGCCAGCAGTGAAGGACTAGCGGGCTACACAGATACGCAGTATTTT
TRBV29-1	.	TRBJ1-1	.	CSVAPAGEAFF	TGCAGCGTTGCCCCCGCCGGTGAAGCTTTCTTT
TRBV10-2	.	TRBJ2-1	few	CASSEQGDEQFF	TGCGCCAGCAGTGAACAGGGTGATGAGCAGTTCTTC
TRBV20-1	.	TRBJ2-3	many	CSAASSRGASTDTQYF	TGCAGTGCAGCCTCTTCTCGCGGGGCTAGCACAGATACGCAGTATTTT
TRBV11-2	.	TRBJ2-1	many	CASSLGQYNEQFF	TGTGCCAGCAGCTTAGGCCAGTACAATGAGCAGTTCTTC
TRBV2	.	TRBJ1-2	many	CASRPPGANYGYTF	TGTGCCAGCAGGCCCCCAGGGGCAAACTATGGCTACACCTTC
TRBV6-5	.	TRBJ2-5	few	CASSYSGREKETQYF	TGTGCCAGCAGTTACTCTGGCCGGGAGAAAGAGACCCAGTACTTC
TRBV7-9	.	TRBJ1-2	many	CASSFSWEAENGYTF	TGTGCCAGCAGCTTTAGTTGGGAGGCTGAAAATGGCTACACCTTC
TRBV5-1	.	TRBJ2-7	many	CASSLARDNSYEQYF	TGCGCCAGCAGCTTGGCTAGGGACAACTCCTACGAGCAGTACTTC
TRBV7-9	.	TRBJ2-1	.	CASSLVPELGSEQFF	TGTGCCAGCAGCTTAGTTCCAGAATTAGGCAGTGAGCAGTTCTTC
TRBV28	.	TRBJ1-3	many	CASSFLLGHLSGNTIYF	TGTGCCAGCAGTTTTCTTTTAGGACACCTCTCTGGAAACACCATATATTTT
TRBV9	TRBD1	TRBJ2-3	many	CASSQAGQGDTQYF	TGTGCCAGCAGCCAGGCGGGACAGGGAGATACGCAGTATTTT
TRBV20-1	.	TRBJ2-7	many	CSALGGGGGERSSYEQYF	TGCAGTGCTTTGGGGGGTGGGGGTGGTGAGAGAAGCTCCTACGAGCAGTACTTC
TRBV28	TRBD1	TRBJ1-5	many	CASRPSTGENQPQHF	TGTGCCAGCAGGCCCTCGACAGGGGAAAATCAGCCCCAGCATTTT
TRBV20-1	.	TRBJ1-3	few	CSARSQQFSGNTIYF	TGCAGTGCTAGGAGCCAGCAGTTCTCTGGAAACACCATATATTTT
TRBV29-1	.	TRBJ2-7	.	CSVSDGTQYEQYF	TGCAGCGTATCCGACGGGACCCAATACGAGCAGTACTTC
TRBV7-9	TRBD2	TRBJ2-1	many	CASSSPGLAGDEQFF	TGTGCCAGCAGCTCCCCCGGACTAGCGGGAGACGAGCAGTTCTTC